This T cell receptor beta chain was identified in a study of identical twins. This clonotype occurred a few times. What it binds is unknown. MiXCR, applied by TCRdb to the 5' RACE reads, yields one record per CDR3 protein. The profile shows hundreds of thousands of distinct CDR3 sequences, 24% of them singletons. Points from the study as a whole: Out-of-frame alpha sequences shared between twins exhibited an excess of low generation probability.

The CDR3 spans 13 residues. Trimming removed 5 bases at V and 4 bases at J, with 14 bases between. Germline V CDR1 and CDR2: DFQATT, SNEGSKA (reference sequence). This sample was shared with a second study, whose subject was T cells expressing NK-cell markers. That paper notes: Four of the donors also had these clonotypes leading their CD3+CD56-NKG2C+ fraction.

This chain uses TRBV20-1 with TRBJ1-2; D is possibly TRBD1 (5 bases). Source material: CD4+ T cells sorted from blood. The origin of this receptor is a woman in her late teens or twenties in good health. The CDR3 is CSASSTVGYGYTF. CDR3 bases: TGCAGTGCTTCTTCGACAGTGGGCTATGGCTACACCTTC.